Following are 26 T cell receptor beta chains from one sample sequenced in a study of T cell changes during pregnancy in multiple sclerosis. Clones were sequenced by immunoSEQ multiplex PCR, and TCRdb holds only the in-frame ones, with some missing. The data contain 15,000 to 20,000 clones, over 80% of them singletons. Sample: CD8+ T cells from peripheral blood mononuclear cells, taken in the third trimester of pregnancy. These TCRs come from a female donor in good health, enrolled as a control in a pregnancy study.

The CDR3 region has the DNA TGTGCCAGCAGTTTTGTTAGTACGTCCTACAATGAGCAGTTCTTC. This translates into CASSFVSTSYNEQFF. J is TRBJ2-1 and V is TRBV28; D remains ambiguous. Trimming stripped 3 bases from V and 1 base from J, with 10 bases between. The CDR3 has 15 amino acids. Per germline, CDR1 MDHEN and CDR2 SYDVKM.

The chain uses TRBV7-9 and TRBJ1-2, with no clear D. V lost 5 bases and J lost 1, with 11 bases in between. This CDR3 spans 14 amino acids. The germline V gene has CDR1 SEHNR and CDR2 FQNEAQ (reference sequence). The CDR3 spells CASSLPTDNYGYTF. The CDR3 nucleotides are TGTGCCAGCAGCCTACCGACTGATAACTATGGCTACACCTTC.

The gene calls are TRBV30 and TRBJ2-1; 9 positions agree with TRBD2. The CDR3 has 14 amino acids. Trimming removed 8 bases from V and 7 bases from J; junction bases left unmatched: 12. From germline, CDR1 is GTSNPN and CDR2 SVGIG (reference sequence). CDR3 in DNA: TGTGCCCTCGAAACAACGGGACTAGCTAATGAGCAGTTCTTC. It specifies CALETTGLANEQFF.

The CDR3, as DNA: TGTGCCACCAGCGGGATCGGGACCGGAGGGTCGTACGAGCAGTACTTC. This gives the protein CATSGIGTGGSYEQYF. The chain has TRBV15 and TRBJ2-7, with D perhaps TRBD2 (6 bases). This CDR3 is built from 16 residues. V was pared by 5 bases and J by 4 bases, with 21 bases between. Germline loops: CDR1 LNHNV, CDR2 YYDKDF (reference sequence).

This chain joins TRBV13 and TRBJ2-7; the D gene is possibly TRBD1 (5 bases). In germline, CDR1 is PRHDT, CDR2 FYEKMQ (reference sequence). The CDR3 spans 14 residues. Trimming removed 1 base at V and 0 bases at J, with 7 bases between. The CDR3 protein is CASSLAQDSYEQYF. CDR3 sequence (DNA): TGTGCCAGCAGCTTAGCACAGGACTCCTACGAGCAGTACTTC.

The chain has TRBV11-1 and TRBJ2-5; 11 nucleotides agree with TRBD1. This CDR3 region has 15 residues. V dropped 5 bases and J dropped 0; count of bases not matched to a gene: 2. Germline loops: CDR1 SGHAT, CDR2 FQDESV (reference sequence). CDR3 in DNA: TGTGCCAGCAGCCTGGGACAGGGGGACCAAGAGACCCAGTACTTC. Its protein is CASSLGQGDQETQYF.

This clone has only a few counts. The chain uses TRBV6-5 and TRBJ1-1; perhaps TRBD1 as D (5 bases). CDR1 is MNHEY, CDR2 SVGAGI, per germline. The CDR3 totals 14 residues. The germline V and J ends were trimmed by 0 bases and 1 base, with 6 bases remaining between them. For the CDR3, the DNA is TGTGCCAGCAGTTACTCGGGGGGGAACACTGAAGCTTTCTTT. Its translation: CASSYSGGNTEAFF.

V and J are TRBV4-3 and TRBJ2-7; 12 bases map to TRBD2. Per the germline V gene, CDR1 is LGHNA and CDR2 is YSLEER. The junction had 9 bases not matched to a gene; V was cut back by 0 bases and J by 3 bases. The CDR3 loop spans 18 amino acids. CDR3 amino acids: CASSQDGTSGPVFYEQYF. CDR3 DNA sequence: TGCGCCAGCAGCCAAGACGGGACTAGCGGGCCCGTTTTCTACGAGCAGTACTTC.

J is TRBJ1-2 and V is TRBV7-3; D gene ambiguous. CDR3 length: 15 residues. The germline V and J ends were trimmed by 0 bases and 6 bases, with 14 bases remaining between them. Germline CDR1 reads SGHTA; CDR2 reads FQGTGA. CDR3 sequence (DNA): TGTGCCAGCAGCTTAACTCTTTCGGACTTAGATGGCTACACCTTC. It specifies CASSLTLSDLDGYTF.

The chain carries TRBV5-1 and TRBJ2-7, with a weak D call TRBD2 (6 bases). CDR1 is SGHRS, CDR2 YFSETQ, per germline. Trimming shortened V by 3 bases and J by 2 bases, and 12 bases separated the two germline ends. CDR3 length: 14 amino acids. The CDR3 DNA reads TGCGCCAGCAGCTGGGGGACTGGAGCCTACGAGCAGTACTTC. This encodes CASSWGTGAYEQYF.

The V call is TRBV9, the J call TRBJ2-2, with 10 nucleotides matching TRBD2. V lost 1 base to trimming and J lost 2 bases; unmatched junction nucleotides: 5. This CDR3 is built from 17 residues. In germline, CDR1 is SGDLS, CDR2 YYNGEE. CDR3 in DNA: TGTGCCAGCAGCGTACCTAGCGGGAGCCCTAACACCGGGGAGCTGTTTTTT. Translating gives CASSVPSGSPNTGELFF.

The chain has TRBV5-5 and TRBJ2-1, with 9 bases aligning to TRBD2. The CDR3 sequence is 15 residues long. V trimming: 4 bases; J trimming: 8 bases; junction bases outside the gene matches: 10. Germline V gene sequence: CDR1 SGHKS, CDR2 YYEKEE (reference sequence). The CDR3 here is CASSEFDSGSYEQFF. CDR3 sequence (DNA): TGTGCCAGCAGCGAATTTGATAGCGGGAGCTATGAGCAGTTCTTC.

V usage is TRBV7-6 and J usage is TRBJ2-2; 8 positions match TRBD1. V gave up 5 bases and J gave up 6 bases; unmatched junction bases: 11. CDR1 is SGHVS, CDR2 FNYEAQ, per germline. The CDR3 is 16 amino acids. The chain's CDR3 is CASSPTDRVTAGELFF. The CDR3 nucleotides read TGTGCCAGCAGCCCCACGGACAGGGTCACAGCCGGGGAGCTGTTTTTT.

This rearrangement joins TRBV7-9 to TRBJ2-5; D ambiguous. In germline, CDR1 is SEHNR, CDR2 FQNEAQ (reference sequence). Deletions cut 6 bases from V and 3 bases from J, with 5 bases between. This CDR3 is built from 11 residues. This chain's CDR3 is CASRREETQYF. The CDR3 DNA follows: TGTGCCAGCAGACGAGAAGAGACCCAGTACTTC.

The chain combines TRBV6-9 with TRBJ2-7, with no clear D. The V end lost 2 bases, the J end lost 4 bases, and 15 bases lay between the germline ends. The CDR3 is 15 amino acids. The V gene's germline CDR1 is MNHGY and CDR2 SVAAGI. The CDR3 DNA sequence: TGTGCCAGCAGTTATGCGTGGAGAACCCCTTACGAGCAGTACTTC. Translating gives CASSYAWRTPYEQYF.

The V gene is TRBV6-5, the J gene TRBJ2-1; 9 bases fit TRBD2. Germline V gives CDR1 MNHEY, CDR2 SVGAGI. This CDR3 comprises 15 residues. J lost 3 bases, V lost 5 bases, and 5 bases had no gene match. The CDR3 DNA sequence: TGTGCCAGCAGTACTACTAGCGGGTTCTACAATGAGCAGTTCTTC. Translating gives CASSTTSGFYNEQFF.

This CDR3 is CASSSTGVQPQHF. Written as DNA, the CDR3 is TGTGCCAGTAGTAGCACAGGGGTTCAGCCCCAGCATTTT. The V call is TRBV19, the J call TRBJ1-5, with TRBD1 matching over 7 bases. The V gene's germline CDR1 is LNHDA and CDR2 SQIVND (reference sequence). With 4 bases clipped from V and 6 bases from J, the junction kept 3 bases outside the gene matches. The CDR3 runs to 13 residues.

V gene TRBV6-1 combines with J gene TRBJ2-7; 7 bases match TRBD2. With V trimmed by 3 bases and J by 2 bases, 7 bases remained unmatched. The CDR3 totals 15 residues. From germline, CDR1 is MNHNS and CDR2 SASEGT. CDR3 bases: TGTGCCAGCAGTGAGCTAGCGGAGGGAGCCTACGAGCAGTACTTC. Its protein product is CASSELAEGAYEQYF.

V gene TRBV6-4 combines with J gene TRBJ2-1; weak D call: TRBD2 (6 bases). This CDR3 comprises 15 residues. V was trimmed by 4 bases and J by 4 bases, leaving 14 bases between them. The germline CDR1 and CDR2 sequences are MRHNA and SNTAGT. CDR3 DNA sequence: TGTGCCAGCAGTGGCGGGGACGGAGAATACAATGAGCAGTTCTTC. Translated, it gives CASSGGDGEYNEQFF.

The chain has TRBV29-1 and TRBJ2-3; 10 nucleotides line up with TRBD1. CDR3 length equals 13 residues. Looked up from germline, CDR1 is SQVTM and CDR2 is ANQGSEA. Trimming took 4 bases from V and 8 from J; bases not matched to a gene: 6. The CDR3 DNA sequence: TGCAGCGTTGTGGACAGGGGGATTTCTACGCAGTATTTT. Amino acids: CSVVDRGISTQYF.

V and J are TRBV19 and TRBJ2-1; D unresolved. Trimming stripped 1 base from V and 0 bases from J, with 7 bases between. The CDR3 contains 15 residues. CDR1 is LNHDA and CDR2 is SQIVND in the germline V gene (reference sequence). The CDR3 spells CASSIGASSYNEQFF. The CDR3 region has the DNA TGTGCCAGTAGTATAGGGGCGAGCTCCTACAATGAGCAGTTCTTC.

The chain is built from TRBV9 and TRBJ1-6; tentative D call: TRBD1 (6 bases). The CDR3 is 16 residues long. The V end was cut by 3 bases, the J end by 6 bases, with 16 bases between. The germline V gene has CDR1 SGDLS and CDR2 YYNGEE. The CDR3 coding sequence is TGTGCCAGCAGCGAGAGCACAGGGTCCCCTAATTCACCCCTCCACTTT. Translated, it gives CASSESTGSPNSPLHF. Based on the CDR3 plus reference TRBV9 and TRBJ1-6, the full variable domain is DSGVTQTPKHLITATGQRVTLRCSPRSGDLSVYWYQQSLDQGLQFLIQYYNGEERAKGNILERFSAQQFPDLHSELNLSSLELGDSALYFCASSESTGSPNSPLHFGNGTRLTVT.

This clone is medium-sized (0.01 to 0.1%) by share. The genes are TRBV4-3 and TRBJ1-4; D is unresolved. Trimming took off 0 bases at V and 11 bases at J, with 7 bases between the two ends. This CDR3 comprises 12 residues. Germline V CDR1 and CDR2: LGHNA, YSLEER. DNA for the CDR3: TGCGCCAGCAGCCAAGAAGACGGGAAACTGTTTTTT. Protein: CASSQEDGKLFF.

This clone was observed a few times. The rearrangement uses TRBV7-2 and TRBJ1-5, with D perhaps matching TRBD1 (6 bases). The ends were cut back, 6 bases at V and 1 base at J, with 13 bases in the middle. This CDR3 region has 15 residues. Germline lookup yields CDR1 SGHTA and CDR2 FQGNSA. As DNA, the CDR3 is TGTGCCAGCAGTCCTTACAGGGTGAGCAATCAGCCCCAGCATTTT. This encodes CASSPYRVSNQPQHF.

In its sample, this clone was seen once. The chain has TRBV6-1 and TRBJ2-1, with 7 bases identical to TRBD1. The V segment lost 7 bases and the J segment 3 bases; nucleotides outside the gene matches: 6. The CDR3 is 14 amino acids. Germline V CDR1 and CDR2: MNHNS, SASEGT. CDR3 residues: CASTRGQDYNEQFF. CDR3 DNA sequence: TGTGCCAGCACTCGAGGACAGGACTACAATGAGCAGTTCTTC.

Only one count was recorded for this clone. The chain combines TRBV13 with TRBJ2-2, with D perhaps given as TRBD1 or TRBD2 (6 bases each). The germline V and J ends were trimmed by 10 bases and 0 bases, with 12 bases remaining between them. CDR1 is PRHDT and CDR2 is FYEKMQ in the germline V gene (reference sequence). The CDR3 length is 14 residues. The CDR3 spells CATRGGANTGELFF. The DNA of the CDR3 is TGTGCCACCAGGGGCGGGGCGAACACCGGGGAGCTGTTTTTT.